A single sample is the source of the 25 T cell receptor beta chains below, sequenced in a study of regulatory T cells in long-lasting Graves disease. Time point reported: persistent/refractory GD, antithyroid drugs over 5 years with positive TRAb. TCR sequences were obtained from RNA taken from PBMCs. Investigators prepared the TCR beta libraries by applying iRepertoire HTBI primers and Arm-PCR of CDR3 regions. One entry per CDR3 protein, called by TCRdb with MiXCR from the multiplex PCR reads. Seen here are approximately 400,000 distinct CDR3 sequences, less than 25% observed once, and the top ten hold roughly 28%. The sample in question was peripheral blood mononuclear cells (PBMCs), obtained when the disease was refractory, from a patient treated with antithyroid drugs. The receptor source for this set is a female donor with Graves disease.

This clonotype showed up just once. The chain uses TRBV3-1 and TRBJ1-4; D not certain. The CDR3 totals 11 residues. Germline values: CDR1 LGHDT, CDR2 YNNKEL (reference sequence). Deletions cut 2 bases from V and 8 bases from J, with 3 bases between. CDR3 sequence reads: CASSQREKLFF. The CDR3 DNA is TGTGCCAGCAGCCAACGCGAAAAACTGTTTTTT. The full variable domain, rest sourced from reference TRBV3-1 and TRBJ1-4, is DTAVSQTPKYLVTQMGNDKSIKCEQNLGHDTMYWYKQDSKKFLKIMFSYNNKELIINETVPNRFSPKSPDKAHLNLHINSLELGDSAVYFCASSQREKLFFGSGTQLSVL.

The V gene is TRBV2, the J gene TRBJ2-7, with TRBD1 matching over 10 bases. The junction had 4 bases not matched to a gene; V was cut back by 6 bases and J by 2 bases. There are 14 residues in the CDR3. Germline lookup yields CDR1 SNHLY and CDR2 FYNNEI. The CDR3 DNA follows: TGTGCCAGCAGAATCGGACAGGGGGCCTACGAGCAGTACTTC. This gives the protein CASRIGQGAYEQYF.

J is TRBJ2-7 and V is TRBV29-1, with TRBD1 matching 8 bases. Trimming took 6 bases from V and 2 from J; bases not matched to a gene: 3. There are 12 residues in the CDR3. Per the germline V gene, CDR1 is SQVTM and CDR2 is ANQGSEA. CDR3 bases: TGCAGCGTCTGGACAGGGCCCTACGAGCAGTACTTC. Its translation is CSVWTGPYEQYF.

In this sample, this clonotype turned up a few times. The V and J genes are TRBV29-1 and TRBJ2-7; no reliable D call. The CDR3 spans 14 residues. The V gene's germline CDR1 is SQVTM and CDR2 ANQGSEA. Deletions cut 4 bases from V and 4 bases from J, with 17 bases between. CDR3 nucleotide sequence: TGCAGCGTTGTTGAGAATGGAAAATTGTACGAGCAGTACTTC. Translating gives CSVVENGKLYEQYF.

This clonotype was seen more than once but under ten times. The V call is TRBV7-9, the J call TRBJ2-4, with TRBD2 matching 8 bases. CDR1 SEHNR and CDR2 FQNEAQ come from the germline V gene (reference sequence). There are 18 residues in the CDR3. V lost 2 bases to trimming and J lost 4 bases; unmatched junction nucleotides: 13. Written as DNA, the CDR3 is TGTGCCAGCAGCTTATCAAGCGGGAGCACGCCCATAAAAAACATTCAGTACTTC. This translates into CASSLSSGSTPIKNIQYF.

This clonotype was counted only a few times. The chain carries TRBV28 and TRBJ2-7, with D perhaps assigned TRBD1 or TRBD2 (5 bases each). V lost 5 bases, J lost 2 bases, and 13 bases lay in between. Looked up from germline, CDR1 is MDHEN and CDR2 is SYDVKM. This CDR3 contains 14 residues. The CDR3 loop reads CASSPRDQTYEQYF. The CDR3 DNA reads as TGTGCCAGCAGTCCCCGGGACCAAACCTACGAGCAGTACTTC. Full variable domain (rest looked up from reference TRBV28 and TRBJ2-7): DVKVTQSSRYLVKRTGEKVFLECVQDMDHENMFWYRQDPGLGLRLIYFSYDVKMKEKGDIPEGYSVSREKKERFSLILESASTNQTSMYLCASSPRDQTYEQYFGPGTRLTVT.

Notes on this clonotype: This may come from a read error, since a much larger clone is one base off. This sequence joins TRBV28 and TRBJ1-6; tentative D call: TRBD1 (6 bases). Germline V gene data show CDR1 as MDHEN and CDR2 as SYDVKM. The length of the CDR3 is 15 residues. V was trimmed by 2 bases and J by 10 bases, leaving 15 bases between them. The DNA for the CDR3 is TGTGCCAGCAGTTTAGCCCACAGGGTGAACTCACCCCTCCACTTT. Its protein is CASSLAHRVNSPLHF.

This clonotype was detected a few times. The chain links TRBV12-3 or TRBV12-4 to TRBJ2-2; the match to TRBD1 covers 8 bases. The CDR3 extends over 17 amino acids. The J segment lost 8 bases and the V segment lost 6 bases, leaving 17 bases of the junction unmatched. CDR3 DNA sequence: TGTGCCAGCAGGGTACTTCCCGCAGGGGGCGATTCGGGGGAGCTGTTTTTT. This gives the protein CASRVLPAGGDSGELFF.

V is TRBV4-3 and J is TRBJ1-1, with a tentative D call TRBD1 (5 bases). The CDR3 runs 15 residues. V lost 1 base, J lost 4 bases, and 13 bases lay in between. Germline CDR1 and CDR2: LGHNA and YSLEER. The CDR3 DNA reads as TGCGCCAGCAGCCAAGTAGGCCAGGGAGCCACTGAAGCTTTCTTT. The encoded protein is CASSQVGQGATEAFF.

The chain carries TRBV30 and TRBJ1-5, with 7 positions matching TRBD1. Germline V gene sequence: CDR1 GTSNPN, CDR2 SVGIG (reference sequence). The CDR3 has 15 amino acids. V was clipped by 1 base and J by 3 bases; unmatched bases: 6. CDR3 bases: TGTGCCTGGAGTGCAAGAACAGGGGTCAATCAGCCCCAGCATTTT. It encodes CAWSARTGVNQPQHF.

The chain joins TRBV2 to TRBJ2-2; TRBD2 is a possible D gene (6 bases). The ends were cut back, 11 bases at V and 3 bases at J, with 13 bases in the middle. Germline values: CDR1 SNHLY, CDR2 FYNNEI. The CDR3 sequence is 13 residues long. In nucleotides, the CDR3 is TGTGCCGGGAGGACCGCATACACCGGGGAGCTGTTTTTT. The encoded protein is CAGRTAYTGELFF.

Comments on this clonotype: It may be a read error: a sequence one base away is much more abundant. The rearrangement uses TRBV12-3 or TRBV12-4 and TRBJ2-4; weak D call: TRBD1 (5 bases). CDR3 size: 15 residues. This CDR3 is CASSSQGPTKNTQYF. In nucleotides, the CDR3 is TGTGCCAGCAGTTCCCAGGGTCCGACGAAAAACACTCAGTACTTC.

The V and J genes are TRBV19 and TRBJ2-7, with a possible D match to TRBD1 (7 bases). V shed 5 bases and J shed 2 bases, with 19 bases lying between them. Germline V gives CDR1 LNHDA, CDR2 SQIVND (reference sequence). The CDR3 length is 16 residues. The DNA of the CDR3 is TGTGCCAGTAGTTCCCCCCGGCGGGACAGTACCTACGAGCAGTACTTC. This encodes CASSSPRRDSTYEQYF.

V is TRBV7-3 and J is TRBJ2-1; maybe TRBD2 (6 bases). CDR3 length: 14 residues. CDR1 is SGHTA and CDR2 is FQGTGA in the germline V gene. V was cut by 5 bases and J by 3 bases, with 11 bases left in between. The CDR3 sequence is CASSLRENYNEQFF. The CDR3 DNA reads TGTGCCAGCAGCCTTCGGGAGAACTACAATGAGCAGTTCTTC.

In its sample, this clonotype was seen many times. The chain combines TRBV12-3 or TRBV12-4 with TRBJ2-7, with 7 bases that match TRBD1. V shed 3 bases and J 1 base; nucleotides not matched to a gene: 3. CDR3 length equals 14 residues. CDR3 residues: CASSFGTESYEQYF. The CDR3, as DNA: TGTGCCAGCAGTTTTGGGACAGAGTCCTACGAGCAGTACTTC.

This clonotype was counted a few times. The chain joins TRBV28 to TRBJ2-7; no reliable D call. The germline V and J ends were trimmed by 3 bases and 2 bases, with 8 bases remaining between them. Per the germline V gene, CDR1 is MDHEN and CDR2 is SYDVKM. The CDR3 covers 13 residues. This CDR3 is CASSFLPAYEQYF. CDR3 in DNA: TGTGCCAGCAGTTTTTTGCCTGCCTACGAGCAGTACTTC.

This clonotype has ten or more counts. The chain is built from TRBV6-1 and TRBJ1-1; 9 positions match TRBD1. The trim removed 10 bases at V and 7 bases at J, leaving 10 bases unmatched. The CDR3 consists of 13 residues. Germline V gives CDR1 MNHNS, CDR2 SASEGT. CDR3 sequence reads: CAIKGQGRGEAFF. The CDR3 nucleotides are TGTGCCATCAAGGGACAGGGACGGGGTGAAGCTTTCTTT.

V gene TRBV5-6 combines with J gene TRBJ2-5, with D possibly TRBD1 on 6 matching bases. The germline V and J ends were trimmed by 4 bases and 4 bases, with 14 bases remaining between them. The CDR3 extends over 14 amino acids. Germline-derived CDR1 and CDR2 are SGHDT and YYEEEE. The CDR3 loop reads CASSPTGLRETQYF. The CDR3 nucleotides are TGTGCCAGCAGCCCAACAGGGTTGCGAGAGACCCAGTACTTC.

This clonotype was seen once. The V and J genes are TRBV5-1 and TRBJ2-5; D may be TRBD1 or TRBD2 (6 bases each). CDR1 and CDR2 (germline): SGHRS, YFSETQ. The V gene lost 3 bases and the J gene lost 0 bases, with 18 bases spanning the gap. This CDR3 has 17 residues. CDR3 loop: CASSWGGGHGNQETQYF. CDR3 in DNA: TGCGCCAGCAGCTGGGGTGGGGGGCACGGCAACCAAGAGACCCAGTACTTC.

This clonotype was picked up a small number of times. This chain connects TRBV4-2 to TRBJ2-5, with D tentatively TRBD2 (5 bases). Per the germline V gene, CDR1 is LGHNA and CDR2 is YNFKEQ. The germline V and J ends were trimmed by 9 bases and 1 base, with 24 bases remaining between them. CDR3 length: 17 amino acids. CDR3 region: CARGSGKDCRTQETQYF. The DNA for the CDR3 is TGTGCCAGGGGGTCGGGAAAGGACTGCAGGACCCAAGAGACCCAGTACTTC.

The CDR3 nucleotides read TGTGCCAGCAGTATCGGGACTAGCGGTTACAATGAGCAGTTCTTC. Translation gives CASSIGTSGYNEQFF. This chain uses TRBV28 with TRBJ2-1, with 11 bases matching TRBD2. Germline V lookup: CDR1 MDHEN, CDR2 SYDVKM. Germline trimming cut 5 bases from V and 4 bases from J; bases unmatched to any gene: 4. This CDR3 has 15 residues.

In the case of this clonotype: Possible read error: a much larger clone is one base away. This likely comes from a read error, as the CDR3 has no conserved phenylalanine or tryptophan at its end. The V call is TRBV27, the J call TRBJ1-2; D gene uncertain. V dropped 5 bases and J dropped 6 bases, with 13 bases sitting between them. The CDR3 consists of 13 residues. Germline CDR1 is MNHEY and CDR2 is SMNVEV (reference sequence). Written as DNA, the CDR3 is TGTGCCAGCAGTCGATTTACTACGGATGGCTACACCTCC. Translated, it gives CASSRFTTDGYTS.

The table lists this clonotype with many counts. CDR3 residues: CASMVNRNNSPLHF. The DNA for the CDR3 is TGTGCCAGCATGGTGAACCGAAATAATTCACCCCTCCACTTT. The J gene is TRBJ1-6, the V gene TRBV27; D not resolved. CDR3 length: 14 residues. Germline V CDR1 and CDR2: MNHEY, SMNVEV (reference sequence). V lost 7 bases and J lost 5, with 12 bases in between.

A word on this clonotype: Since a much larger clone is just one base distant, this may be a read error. The CDR3 DNA follows: TGCGCCGGCAGCAGGGAACAAACCAAAAACATTCAGTACTTC. This encodes CAGSREQTKNIQYF. The rearrangement uses TRBV5-1 and TRBJ2-4, with D possibly being TRBD1 (5 bases). There are 14 residues in the CDR3. The germline CDR1 and CDR2 sequences are SGHRS and YFSETQ.

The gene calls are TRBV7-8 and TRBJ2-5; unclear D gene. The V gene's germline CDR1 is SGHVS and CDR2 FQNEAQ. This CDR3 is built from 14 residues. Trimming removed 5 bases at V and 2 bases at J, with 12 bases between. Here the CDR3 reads CASSGRTRQETQYF. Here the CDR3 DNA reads TGTGCCAGCAGCGGACGTACACGTCAAGAGACCCAGTACTTC.